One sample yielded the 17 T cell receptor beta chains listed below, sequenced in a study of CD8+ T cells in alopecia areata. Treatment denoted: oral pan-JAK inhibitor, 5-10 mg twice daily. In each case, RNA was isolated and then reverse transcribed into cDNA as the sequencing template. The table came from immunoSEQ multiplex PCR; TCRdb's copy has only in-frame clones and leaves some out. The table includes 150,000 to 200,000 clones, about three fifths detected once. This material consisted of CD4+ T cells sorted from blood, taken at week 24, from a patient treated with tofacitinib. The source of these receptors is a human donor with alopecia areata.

CDR3 amino acids: CAWSVEGGEQFF. CDR3 nucleotides: TGTGCCTGGAGTGTTGAGGGGGGCGAGCAGTTCTTC. The V and J genes are TRBV30 and TRBJ2-1; D possibly matches TRBD1 or TRBD2 (6 bases each). The length of the CDR3 is 12 residues. CDR1 is GTSNPN and CDR2 is SVGIG in the germline V gene (reference sequence). V shed 0 bases and J shed 10 bases, with 10 bases lying between them.

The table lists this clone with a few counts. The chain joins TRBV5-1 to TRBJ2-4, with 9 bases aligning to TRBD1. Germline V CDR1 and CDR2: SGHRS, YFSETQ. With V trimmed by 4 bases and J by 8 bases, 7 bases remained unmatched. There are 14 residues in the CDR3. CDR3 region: CASSLQGARDIQYF. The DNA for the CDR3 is TGCGCCAGCAGCCTACAGGGGGCTCGGGACATTCAGTACTTC.

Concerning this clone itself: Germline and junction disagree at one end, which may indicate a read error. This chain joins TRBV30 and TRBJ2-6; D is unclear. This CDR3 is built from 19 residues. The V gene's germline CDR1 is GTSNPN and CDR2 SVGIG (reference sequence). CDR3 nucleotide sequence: TGTGCCTGGAGTGGCTTTGTTCCAACCTCTGAGCGCGCTAGATCCCTTGTGGCTTTC. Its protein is CAWSGFVPTSERARSLVAF.

The CDR3 here is CASSPQGLGSTDTQYF. The CDR3 DNA reads as TGTGCCAGCAGTCCACAGGGGTTAGGCTCCACAGATACGCAGTATTTT. The rearrangement links TRBV25-1 to TRBJ2-3; 7 bases match TRBD1. The CDR3 totals 16 residues. The germline gives CDR1 MGHDK, CDR2 SYGVNS. The V segment lost 5 bases and the J segment 2 bases; nucleotides outside the gene matches: 10.

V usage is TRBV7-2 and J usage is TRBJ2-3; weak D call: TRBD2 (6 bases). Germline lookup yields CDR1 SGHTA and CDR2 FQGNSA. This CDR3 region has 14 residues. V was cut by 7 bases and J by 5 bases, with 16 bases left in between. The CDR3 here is CASTPIARGDTQYF. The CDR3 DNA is TGTGCCAGCACCCCCATAGCGCGGGGAGATACGCAGTATTTT.

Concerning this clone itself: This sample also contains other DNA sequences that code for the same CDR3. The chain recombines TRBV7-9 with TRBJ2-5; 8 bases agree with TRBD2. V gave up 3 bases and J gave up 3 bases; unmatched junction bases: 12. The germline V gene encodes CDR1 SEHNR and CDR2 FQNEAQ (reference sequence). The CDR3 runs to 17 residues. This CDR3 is CASSFGGAGGAEETQYF. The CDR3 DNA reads TGTGCCAGCAGCTTCGGGGGGGCGGGGGGCGCCGAAGAGACCCAGTACTTC.

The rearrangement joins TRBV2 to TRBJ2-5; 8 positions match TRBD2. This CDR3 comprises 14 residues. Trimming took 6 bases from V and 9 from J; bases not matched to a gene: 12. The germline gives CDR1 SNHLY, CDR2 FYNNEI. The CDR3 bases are TGTGCCAGCAGAATACTAGCGGTCCGGGGGGCCCAGTACTTC. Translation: CASRILAVRGAQYF.

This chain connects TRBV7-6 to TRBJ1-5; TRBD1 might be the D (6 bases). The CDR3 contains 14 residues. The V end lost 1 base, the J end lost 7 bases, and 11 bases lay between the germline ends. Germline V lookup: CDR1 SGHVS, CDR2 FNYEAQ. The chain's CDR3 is CASSLEAGDQPQHF. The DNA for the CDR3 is TGTGCCAGCAGCTTAGAGGCAGGGGACCAGCCCCAGCATTTT.

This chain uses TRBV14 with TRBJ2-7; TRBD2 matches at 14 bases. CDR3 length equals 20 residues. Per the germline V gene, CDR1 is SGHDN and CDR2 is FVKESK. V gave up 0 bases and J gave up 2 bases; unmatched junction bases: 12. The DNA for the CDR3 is TGTGCCAGCAGCCAAGATTCCGGGACTAGCGGGGGCCTTTCGACCTACGAGCAGTACTTC. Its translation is CASSQDSGTSGGLSTYEQYF.

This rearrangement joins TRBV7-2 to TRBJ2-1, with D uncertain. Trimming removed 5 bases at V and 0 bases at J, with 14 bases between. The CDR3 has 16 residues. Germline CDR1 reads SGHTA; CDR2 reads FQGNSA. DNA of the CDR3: TGTGCCAGCAGCCTAGAGGCACTTATCTCCTACAATGAGCAGTTCTTC. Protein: CASSLEALISYNEQFF.

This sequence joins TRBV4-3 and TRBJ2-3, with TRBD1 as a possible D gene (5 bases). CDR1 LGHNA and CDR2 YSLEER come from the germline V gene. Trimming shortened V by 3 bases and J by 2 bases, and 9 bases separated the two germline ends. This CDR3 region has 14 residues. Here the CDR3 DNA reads TGCGCCAGCAGCCAGGGGCGCGCCACAGATACGCAGTATTTT. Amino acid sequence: CASSQGRATDTQYF.

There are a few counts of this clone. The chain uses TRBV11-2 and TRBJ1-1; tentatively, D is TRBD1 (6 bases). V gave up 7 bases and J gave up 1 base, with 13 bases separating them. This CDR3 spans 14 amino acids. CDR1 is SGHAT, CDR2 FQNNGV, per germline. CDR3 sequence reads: CASTQSRGNTEAFF. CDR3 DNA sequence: TGTGCCAGCACCCAGAGCAGGGGGAACACTGAAGCTTTCTTT.

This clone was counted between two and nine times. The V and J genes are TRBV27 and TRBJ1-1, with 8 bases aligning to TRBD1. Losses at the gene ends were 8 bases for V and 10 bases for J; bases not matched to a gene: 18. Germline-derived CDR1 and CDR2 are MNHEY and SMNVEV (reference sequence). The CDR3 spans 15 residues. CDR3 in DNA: TGTGCCAGCGGGAGCGGGACAGGAGAGGGGCGGGCAGCTTTCTTT. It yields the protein CASGSGTGEGRAAFF.

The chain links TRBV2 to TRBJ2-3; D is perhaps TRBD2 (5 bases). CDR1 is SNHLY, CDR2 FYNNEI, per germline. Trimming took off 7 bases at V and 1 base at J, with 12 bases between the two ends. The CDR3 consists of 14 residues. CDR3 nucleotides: TGTGCCAGCATGTCCGGAGGTCGCACAGATACGCAGTATTTT. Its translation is CASMSGGRTDTQYF.

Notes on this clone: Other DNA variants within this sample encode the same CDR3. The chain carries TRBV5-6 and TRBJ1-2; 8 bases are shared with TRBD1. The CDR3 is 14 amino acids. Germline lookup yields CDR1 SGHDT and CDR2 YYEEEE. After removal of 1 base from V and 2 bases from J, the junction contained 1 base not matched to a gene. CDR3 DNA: TGTGCCAGCAGCTTGAGACAGGGGAACTATGGCTACACCTTC. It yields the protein CASSLRQGNYGYTF.

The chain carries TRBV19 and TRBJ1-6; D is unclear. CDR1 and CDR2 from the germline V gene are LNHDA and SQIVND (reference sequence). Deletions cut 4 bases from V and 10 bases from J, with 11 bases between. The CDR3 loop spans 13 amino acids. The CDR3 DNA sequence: TGTGCCAGTAGTAACGGTAGAAGATCACCCCTCCACTTT. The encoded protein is CASSNGRRSPLHF.

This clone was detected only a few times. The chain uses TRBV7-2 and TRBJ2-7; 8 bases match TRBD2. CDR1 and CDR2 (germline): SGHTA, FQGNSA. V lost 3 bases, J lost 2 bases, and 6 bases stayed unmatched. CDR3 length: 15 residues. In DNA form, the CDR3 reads TGTGCCAGCAGCTTCGGCGGGGGGCAAACCTACGAGCAGTACTTC. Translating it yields CASSFGGGQTYEQYF. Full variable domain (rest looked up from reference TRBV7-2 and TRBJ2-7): GAGVSQSPSNKVTEKGKDVELRCDPISGHTALYWYRQSLGQGLEFLIYFQGNSAPDKSGLPSDRFSAERTGGSVSTLTIQRTQQEDSAVYLCASSFGGGQTYEQYFGPGTRLTVT.